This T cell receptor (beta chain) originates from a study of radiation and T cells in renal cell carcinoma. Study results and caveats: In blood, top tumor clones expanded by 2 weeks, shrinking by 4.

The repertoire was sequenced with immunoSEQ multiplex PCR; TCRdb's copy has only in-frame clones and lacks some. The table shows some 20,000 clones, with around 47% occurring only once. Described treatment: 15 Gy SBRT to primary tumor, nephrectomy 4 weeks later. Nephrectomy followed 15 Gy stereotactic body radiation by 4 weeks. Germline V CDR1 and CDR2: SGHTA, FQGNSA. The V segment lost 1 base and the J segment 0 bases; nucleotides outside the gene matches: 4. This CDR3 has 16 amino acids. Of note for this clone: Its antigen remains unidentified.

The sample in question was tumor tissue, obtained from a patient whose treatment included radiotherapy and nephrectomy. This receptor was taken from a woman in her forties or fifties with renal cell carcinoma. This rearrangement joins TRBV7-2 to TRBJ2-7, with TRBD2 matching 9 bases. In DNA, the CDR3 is TGTGCCAGCAGCTTAGTTGCGGGGGGGCCCTCCTACGAGCAGTACTTC. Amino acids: CASSLVAGGPSYEQYF.